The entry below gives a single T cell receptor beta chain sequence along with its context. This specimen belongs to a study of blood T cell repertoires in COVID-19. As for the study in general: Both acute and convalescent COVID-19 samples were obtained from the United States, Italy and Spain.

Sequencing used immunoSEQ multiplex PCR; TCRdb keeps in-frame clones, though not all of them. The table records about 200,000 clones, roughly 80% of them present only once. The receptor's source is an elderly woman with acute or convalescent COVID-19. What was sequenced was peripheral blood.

The CDR3: CASSLAAGLSYEQYF. The CDR3 DNA reads TGTGCCAGCAGCTTAGCGGCGGGACTCTCCTACGAGCAGTACTTC. The gene calls are TRBV7-8 and TRBJ2-7; a weak D match, TRBD2 (6 bases). Germline CDR1 SGHVS, CDR2 FQNEAQ. This CDR3 contains 15 residues. With 0 bases removed from V and 0 bases from J, the gap between germline ends came to 9 bases.